This T cell receptor beta chain was retrieved from a study of cytomegalovirus exposure and HLA in healthy donors. The study's findings and limits: Subsequent analysis revealed that first-cohort TCR clusters tended to co-occur in the 110 or so validation repertoires. Testing in vitro showed a few CMV-associated chains specific for CMV antigens. The classifier reportedly diagnosed cytomegalovirus status with high specificity and sensitivity. The study designated fewer than 200 TCR beta chains cytomegalovirus-associated.

Regarding this clone: What it binds is not known.

This CDR3 is 12 amino acids long. Trimming removed 4 bases from V and 8 bases from J, with 11 bases in between. Looked up from germline, CDR1 is MNHNY and CDR2 is SVGAGI (reference sequence). The protocol was immunoSEQ multiplex PCR, while the TCRdb copy is restricted to in-frame clones and leaves out a portion. This sample yields about 43,000 clones, of which around 90% are seen a single time; 5.6% belongs to the top ten. The genes are TRBV6-6 and TRBJ1-2; D might be TRBD1 (6 bases). Sequenced input: PBMCs. The TCR comes from a man younger than 30 in good health and CMV-seronegative. The CDR3 nucleotides are TGTGCCAGCAGTTTACAGGGCGGCGGCTACACCTTC. Protein sequence: CASSLQGGGYTF.